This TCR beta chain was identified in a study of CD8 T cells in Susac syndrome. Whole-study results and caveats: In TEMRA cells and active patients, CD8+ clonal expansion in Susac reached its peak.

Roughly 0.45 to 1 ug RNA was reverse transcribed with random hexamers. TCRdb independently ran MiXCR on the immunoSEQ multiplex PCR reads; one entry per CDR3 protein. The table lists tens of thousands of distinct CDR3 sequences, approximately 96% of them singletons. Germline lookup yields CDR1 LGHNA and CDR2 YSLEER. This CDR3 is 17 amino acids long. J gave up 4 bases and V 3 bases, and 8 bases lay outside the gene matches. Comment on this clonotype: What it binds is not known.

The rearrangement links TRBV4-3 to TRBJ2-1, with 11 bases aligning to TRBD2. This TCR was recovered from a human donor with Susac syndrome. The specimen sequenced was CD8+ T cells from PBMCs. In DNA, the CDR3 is TGCGCCAGCAGCCACGAACCGGGACTAGCGGTTTACAATGAGCAGTTCTTC. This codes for CASSHEPGLAVYNEQFF.